This T cell receptor beta chain was captured by sequencing in a study of T cell responses to AZD1222 COVID-19 vaccine. The method was immunoSEQ multiplex PCR; TCRdb's version includes in-frame clones alone and lacks a portion of them. The table records approximately 150,000 clones, roughly 93% of them present only once. Per the germline V gene, CDR1 is SQVTM and CDR2 is ANQGSEA. After removal of 1 base from V and 4 bases from J, the junction contained 5 bases not matched to a gene. This CDR3 has 14 amino acids. The receptor's source is an adult who received the AZD1222 COVID-19 vaccine. Sample: peripheral blood, taken 28 days after the second AZD1222 dose. V is TRBV29-1 and J is TRBJ1-1, with TRBD1 matching 8 bases. Written as DNA, the CDR3 is TGCAGCGTTGAAGGCCAGGGGGCTGGCACTGAAGCTTTCTTT. It specifies CSVEGQGAGTEAFF. The full variable domain, its missing parts supplied by reference TRBV29-1 and TRBJ1-1, is SAVISQKPSRDICQRGTSLTIQCQVDSQVTMMFWYRQQPGQSLTLIATANQGSEATYESGFVIDKFPISRPNLTFSTLTVSNMSPEDSSIYLCSVEGQGAGTEAFFGQGTRLTVV.